This T cell receptor (beta chain) was recovered during a study of blood T cells in healthy people across ages. Study results and caveats: Naive and antigen-experienced cells could not be conclusively compared, given unsorted PBMCs. No one knew whether donors had CMV, which possibly confounded expanded clonotype changes.

For this clonotype: Its antigen is undetermined.

A sample-barcoded 5' primer and a J-beta primer mix were used in a second PCR of about 7 to 12 cycles. Tags on each cDNA molecule came from a template-switch adaptor with 12 random nucleotides. Individual samples furnished no less than 3 million CDR3-containing paired-end reads apiece. MiXCR, run by TCRdb on the 5' RACE reads, gives a single entry per CDR3 protein. This table has about 930,000 distinct CDR3 sequences, about 29% appearing once. The germline gives CDR1 SGHAT, CDR2 FQNNGV. The CDR3 contains 15 residues. V lost 3 bases, J lost 6 bases, and 7 bases stayed unmatched. In addition, the sample was reused for a study of T cells of mothers and their children.

The source of this sequence is a woman aged 40 to 50 in good health. The sequenced sample consisted of blood. The V gene is TRBV11-2, the J gene TRBJ2-1, with 8 bases identical to TRBD2. The CDR3 sequence: CASSFRGGPSNEQFF. CDR3 DNA: TGTGCCAGCAGCTTTCGGGGGGGGCCCTCCAATGAGCAGTTCTTC.